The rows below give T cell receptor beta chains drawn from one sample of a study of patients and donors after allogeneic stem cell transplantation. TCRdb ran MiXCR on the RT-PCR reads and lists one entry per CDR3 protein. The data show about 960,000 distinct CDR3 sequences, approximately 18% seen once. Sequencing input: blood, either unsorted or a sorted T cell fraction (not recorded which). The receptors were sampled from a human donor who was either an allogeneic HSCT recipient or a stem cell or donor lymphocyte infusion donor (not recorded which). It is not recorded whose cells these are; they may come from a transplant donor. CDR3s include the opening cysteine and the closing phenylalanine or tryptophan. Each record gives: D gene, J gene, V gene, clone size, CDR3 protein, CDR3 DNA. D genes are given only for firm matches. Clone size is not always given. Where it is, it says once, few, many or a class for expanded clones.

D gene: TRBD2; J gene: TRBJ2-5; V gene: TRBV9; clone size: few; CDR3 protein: CASSVEGLAKETQYF; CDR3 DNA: TGTGCCAGCAGCGTGGAAGGACTAGCGAAAGAGACCCAGTACTTC
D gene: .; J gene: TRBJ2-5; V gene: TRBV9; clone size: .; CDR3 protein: CASSALGRDETQYF; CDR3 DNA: TGTGCCAGCAGCGCCTTGGGCAGGGATGAGACCCAGTACTTC
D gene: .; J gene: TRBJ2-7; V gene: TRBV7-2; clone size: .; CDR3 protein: CASSLRSLNEQYF; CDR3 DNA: TGTGCCAGCAGCTTACGGTCGTTGAACGAGCAGTACTTC
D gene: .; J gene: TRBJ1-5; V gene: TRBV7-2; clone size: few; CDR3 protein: CASGLRAADQPQHF; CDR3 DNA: TGTGCCAGCGGCCTCCGGGCAGCGGATCAGCCCCAGCATTTT
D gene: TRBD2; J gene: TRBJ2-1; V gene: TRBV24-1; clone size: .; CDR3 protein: CATSGPGLVGGNEQFF; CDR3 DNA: TGTGCCACCAGTGGCCCGGGACTAGTTGGAGGCAATGAGCAGTTCTTC
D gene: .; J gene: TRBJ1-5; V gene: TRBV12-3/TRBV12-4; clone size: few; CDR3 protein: CASSPRVTNQPQHF; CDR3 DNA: TGTGCCAGCAGTCCCCGGGTTACTAATCAGCCCCAGCATTTT
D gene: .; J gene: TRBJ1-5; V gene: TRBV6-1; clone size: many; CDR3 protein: CASGVRGNQPQHF; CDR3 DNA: TGTGCCAGTGGGGTGCGCGGTAATCAGCCCCAGCATTTT
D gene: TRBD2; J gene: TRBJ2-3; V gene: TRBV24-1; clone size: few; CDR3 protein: CATSDPGGAIGTDTQYF; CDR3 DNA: TGTGCCACCAGTGACCCCGGGGGGGCGATTGGTACAGATACGCAGTATTTT
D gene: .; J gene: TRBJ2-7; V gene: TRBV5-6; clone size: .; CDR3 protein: CASSTNYRLYSYEQYF; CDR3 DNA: TGTGCCAGCAGCACCAACTACAGACTTTACTCCTACGAGCAGTACTTC
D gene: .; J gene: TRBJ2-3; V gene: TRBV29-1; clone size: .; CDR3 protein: CSVEMGETDTQYF; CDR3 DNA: TGCAGCGTTGAAATGGGGGAAACAGATACGCAGTATTTT
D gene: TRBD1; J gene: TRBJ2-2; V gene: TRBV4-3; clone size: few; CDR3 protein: CASSQGLGTGDTGELFF; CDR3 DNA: TGCGCCAGCAGCCAAGGTTTGGGGACAGGGGACACCGGGGAGCTGTTTTTT
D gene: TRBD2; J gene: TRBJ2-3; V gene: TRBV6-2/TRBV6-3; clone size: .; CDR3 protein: CASSRRAGTPTDTQYF; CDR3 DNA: TGTGCCAGCAGTCGAAGAGCGGGGACTCCCACAGATACGCAGTATTTT
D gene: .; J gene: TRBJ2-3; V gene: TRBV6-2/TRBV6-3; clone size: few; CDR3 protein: CASRLGQHTDTQYF; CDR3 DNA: TGTGCCAGCAGACTGGGCCAGCACACAGATACGCAGTATTTT
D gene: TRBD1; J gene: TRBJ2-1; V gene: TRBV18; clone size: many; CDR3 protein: CASSPRDRGGYNEQFF; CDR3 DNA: TGTGCCAGCTCACCACGAGACAGGGGAGGCTACAATGAGCAGTTCTTC
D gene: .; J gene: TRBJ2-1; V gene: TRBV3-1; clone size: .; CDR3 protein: CASSQGSDYNEQFF; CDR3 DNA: TGTGCCAGCAGCCAAGGTAGCGATTACAATGAGCAGTTCTTC
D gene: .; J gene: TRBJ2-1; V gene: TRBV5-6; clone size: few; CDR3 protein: CASSLPTLAPVNNEQFF; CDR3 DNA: TGTGCCAGCAGCCTGCCTACCCTAGCGCCCGTCAACAATGAGCAGTTCTTC
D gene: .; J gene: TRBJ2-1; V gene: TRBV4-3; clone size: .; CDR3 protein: CASSRGTAKSYNEQFF; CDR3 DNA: TGCGCCAGCAGCCGAGGGACCGCGAAATCCTACAATGAGCAGTTCTTC
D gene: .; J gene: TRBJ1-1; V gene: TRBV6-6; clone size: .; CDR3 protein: CASSYTKNTEAFF; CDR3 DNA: TGTGCCAGCAGTTACACAAAGAACACTGAAGCTTTCTTT
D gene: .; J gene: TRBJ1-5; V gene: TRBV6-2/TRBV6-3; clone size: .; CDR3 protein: CASSSQGGPQPQHF; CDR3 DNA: TGTGCCAGCAGTTCTCAGGGAGGCCCTCAGCCCCAGCATTTT
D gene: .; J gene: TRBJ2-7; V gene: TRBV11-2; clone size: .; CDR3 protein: CASKEGRGFSYEQYF; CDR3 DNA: TGTGCCAGCAAGGAAGGCAGGGGTTTCTCCTACGAGCAGTACTTC
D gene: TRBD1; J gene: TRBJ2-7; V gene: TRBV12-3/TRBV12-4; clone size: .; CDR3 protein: CASATGQGGYEQYF; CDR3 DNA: TGTGCCAGCGCTACGGGACAGGGGGGCTACGAGCAGTACTTC
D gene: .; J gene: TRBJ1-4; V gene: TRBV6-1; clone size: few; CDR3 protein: CASRTLGPNEKLFF; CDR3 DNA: TGTGCCAGCAGGACGCTGGGTCCTAATGAAAAACTGTTTTTT
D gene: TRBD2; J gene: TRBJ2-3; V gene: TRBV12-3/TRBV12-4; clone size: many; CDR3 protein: CASSLGLAADTQYF; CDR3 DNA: TGTGCCAGCAGTTTAGGACTAGCGGCAGATACGCAGTATTTT
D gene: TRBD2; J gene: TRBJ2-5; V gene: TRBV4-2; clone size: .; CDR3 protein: CASSQDGTSGSQETQYF; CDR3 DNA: TGTGCCAGCAGCCAAGATGGTACTAGCGGGAGTCAAGAGACCCAGTACTTC
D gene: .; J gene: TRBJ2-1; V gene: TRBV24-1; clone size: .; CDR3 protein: CATRRFGEQFF; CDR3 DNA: TGTGCCACTCGACGGTTCGGTGAGCAGTTCTTC
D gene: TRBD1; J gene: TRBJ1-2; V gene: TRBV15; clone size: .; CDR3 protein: CATSGGSRDRGYGYTF; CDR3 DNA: TGTGCCACCAGCGGGGGATCCCGGGACAGGGGGTATGGCTACACCTTC
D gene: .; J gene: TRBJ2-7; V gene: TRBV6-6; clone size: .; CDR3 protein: CASSSSGEEQYF; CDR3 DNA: TGTGCCAGCAGTTCCTCAGGAGAGGAGCAGTACTTC
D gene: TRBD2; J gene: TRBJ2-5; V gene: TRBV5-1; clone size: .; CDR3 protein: CASSLTSGGVQETQYF; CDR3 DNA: TGCGCCAGCAGCTTGACTAGCGGGGGGGTCCAAGAGACCCAGTACTTC
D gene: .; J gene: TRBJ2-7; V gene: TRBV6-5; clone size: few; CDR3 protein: CASRRRYEQYF; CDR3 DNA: TGTGCCAGCCGCCGGCGGTACGAGCAGTACTTC
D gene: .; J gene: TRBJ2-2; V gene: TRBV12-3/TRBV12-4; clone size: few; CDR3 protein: CASSTTPGYTGELFF; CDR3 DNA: TGTGCCAGCAGTACCACCCCAGGATACACCGGGGAGCTGTTTTTT
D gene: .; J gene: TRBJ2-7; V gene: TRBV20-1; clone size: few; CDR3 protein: CSAREAREQYF; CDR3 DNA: TGCAGTGCTAGAGAGGCTAGGGAGCAGTACTTC
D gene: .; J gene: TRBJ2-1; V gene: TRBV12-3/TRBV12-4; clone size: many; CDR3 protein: CASRLQVSYNEQFF; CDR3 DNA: TGTGCCAGCAGATTACAGGTGTCCTACAATGAGCAGTTCTTC
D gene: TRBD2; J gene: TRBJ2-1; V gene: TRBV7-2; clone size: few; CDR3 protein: CASSLGLVSSNEQFF; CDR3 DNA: TGTGCCAGCAGCTTGGGACTAGTCTCTTCCAATGAGCAGTTCTTC
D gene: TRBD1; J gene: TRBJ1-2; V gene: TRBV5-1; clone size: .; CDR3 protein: CASTNAGAGGNYGYTF; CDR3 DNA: TGCGCCAGCACCAACGCCGGGGCAGGGGGGAACTATGGCTACACCTTC
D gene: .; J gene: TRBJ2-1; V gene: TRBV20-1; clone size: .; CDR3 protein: CSARDDQKLNNEQFF; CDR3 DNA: TGCAGTGCTAGAGATGACCAAAAGCTCAACAATGAGCAGTTCTTC
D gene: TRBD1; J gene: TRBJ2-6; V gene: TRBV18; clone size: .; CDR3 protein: CASSRTGGEAGANVLTF; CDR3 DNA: TGTGCCAGCTCACGGACAGGGGGCGAAGCTGGGGCCAACGTCCTGACTTTC
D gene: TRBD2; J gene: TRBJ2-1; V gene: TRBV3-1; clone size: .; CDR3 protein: CASSPRLAGAINGNEQFF; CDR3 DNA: TGTGCCAGCAGCCCCCGACTAGCGGGAGCAATAAACGGAAATGAGCAGTTCTTC
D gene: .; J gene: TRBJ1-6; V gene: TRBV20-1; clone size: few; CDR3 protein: CSARGAGVDSPLHF; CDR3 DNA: TGCAGTGCTAGAGGAGCAGGGGTTGATTCACCCCTCCACTTT
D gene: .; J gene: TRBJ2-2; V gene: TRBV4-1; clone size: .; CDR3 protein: CASSHETRNTGELFF; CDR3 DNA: TGCGCCAGCAGCCACGAGACTAGGAACACCGGGGAGCTGTTTTTT
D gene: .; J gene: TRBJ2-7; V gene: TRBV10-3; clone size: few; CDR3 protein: CAIGGAGYEQYF; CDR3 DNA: TGTGCCATCGGCGGGGCAGGGTACGAGCAGTACTTC
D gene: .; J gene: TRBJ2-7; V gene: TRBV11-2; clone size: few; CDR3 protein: CASSPRREPYEQYF; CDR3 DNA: TGTGCCAGCAGCCCTCGACGGGAACCCTACGAGCAGTACTTC
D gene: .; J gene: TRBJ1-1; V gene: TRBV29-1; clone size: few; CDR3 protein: CSAREYRNTEAFF; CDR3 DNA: TGCAGCGCTAGGGAATATAGGAACACTGAAGCTTTCTTT
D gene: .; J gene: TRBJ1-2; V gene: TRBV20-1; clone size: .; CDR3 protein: CRPAGAAYGYTF; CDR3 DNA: TGCAGGCCGGCGGGGGCTGCCTATGGCTACACCTTC
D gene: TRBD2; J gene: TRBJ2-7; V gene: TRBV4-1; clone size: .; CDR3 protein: CASSHPGLTYEQYF; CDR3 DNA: TGCGCCAGCAGCCATCCGGGACTAACCTACGAGCAGTACTTC
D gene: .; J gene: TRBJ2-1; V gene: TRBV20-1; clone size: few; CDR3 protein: CSARARLRGRGNEQFF; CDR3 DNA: TGCAGTGCTAGAGCAAGGTTGAGGGGTAGGGGGAATGAGCAGTTCTTC
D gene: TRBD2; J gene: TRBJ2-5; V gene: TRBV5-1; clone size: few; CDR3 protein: CASSLGRGLAGQETQYF; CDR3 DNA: TGCGCCAGCAGCTTGGGCCGCGGACTAGCGGGGCAAGAGACCCAGTACTTC
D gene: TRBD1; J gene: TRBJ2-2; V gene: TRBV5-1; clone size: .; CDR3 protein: CASSLGTGRLTGELFF; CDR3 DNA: TGCGCCAGCAGCTTGGGGACAGGGAGGCTCACCGGGGAGCTGTTTTTT
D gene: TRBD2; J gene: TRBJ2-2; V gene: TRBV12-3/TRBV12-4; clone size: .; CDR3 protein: CASSASGPNTGELFF; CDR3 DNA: TGTGCCAGCTCGGCTAGCGGACCGAACACCGGGGAGCTGTTTTTT
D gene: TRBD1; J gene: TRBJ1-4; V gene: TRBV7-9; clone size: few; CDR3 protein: CASSIGGGATNEKLFF; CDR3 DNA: TGTGCCAGCAGCATAGGGGGCGGTGCAACTAATGAAAAACTGTTTTTT
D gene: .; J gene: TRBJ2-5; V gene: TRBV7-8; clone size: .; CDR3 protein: CASSLDPGSRRETQYF; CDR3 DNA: TGTGCCAGCAGTCTGGACCCGGGGAGTAGGAGGGAGACCCAGTACTTC
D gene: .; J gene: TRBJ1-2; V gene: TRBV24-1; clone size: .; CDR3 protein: CATSSLGGYTF; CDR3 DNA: TGTGCCACCAGTTCCCTAGGAGGCTACACCTTC
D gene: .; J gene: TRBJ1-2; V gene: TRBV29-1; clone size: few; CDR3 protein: CSVVGLLSEGYGYTF; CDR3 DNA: TGCAGCGTTGTGGGGCTCCTGTCGGAGGGGTATGGCTACACCTTC
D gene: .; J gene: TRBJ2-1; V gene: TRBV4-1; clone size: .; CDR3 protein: CASSQTQLNLNEQFF; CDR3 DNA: TGCGCCAGCAGCCAAACACAGCTTAACCTCAATGAGCAGTTCTTC
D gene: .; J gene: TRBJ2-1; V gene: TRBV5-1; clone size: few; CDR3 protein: CASSLPGTLNEQFF; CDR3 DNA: TGCGCCAGCAGCCTCCCAGGGACCTTAAATGAGCAGTTCTTC
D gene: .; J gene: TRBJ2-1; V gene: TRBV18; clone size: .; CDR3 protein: CASSPNRGGTNEQFF; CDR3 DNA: TGTGCCAGCTCACCCAACAGGGGAGGTACCAATGAGCAGTTCTTC
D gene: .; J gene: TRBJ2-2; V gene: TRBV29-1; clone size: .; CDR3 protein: CSVVETLNTGELFF; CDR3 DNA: TGCAGCGTTGTGGAGACCCTGAACACCGGGGAGCTGTTTTTT
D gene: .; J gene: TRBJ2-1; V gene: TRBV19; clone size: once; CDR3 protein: CASSPTERVLPPNEQFF; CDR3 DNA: TGTGCCAGTAGTCCCACCGAGCGGGTCCTCCCCCCCAATGAGCAGTTCTTC
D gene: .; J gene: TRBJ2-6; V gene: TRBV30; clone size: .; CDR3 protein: CAWSVPGSGANVLTF; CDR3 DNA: TGTGCCTGGAGTGTACCGGGAAGTGGGGCCAACGTCCTGACTTTC
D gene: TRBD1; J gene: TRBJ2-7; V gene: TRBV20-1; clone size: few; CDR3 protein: CSVNQGDYEQYF; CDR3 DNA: TGCAGTGTAAATCAGGGGGACTACGAGCAGTACTTC